These 26 T cell receptor beta chains originate from one sample sequenced in a study of technical replicates of blood from a handful of donors. Sequencing was performed with immunoSEQ multiplex PCR; in TCRdb, only in-frame clones are kept and a portion is missing. The sample shows roughly 85,000 clones, approximately 93% of them seen only once. Sequences were obtained from T cells isolated from PBMCs. The receptors shown here come from a human donor in good health.

The rearrangement uses TRBV10-2 and TRBJ2-3, with TRBD1 matching 10 bases. The CDR3 runs to 13 residues. V lost 6 bases and J lost 4; bases outside the gene matches: 1. Germline V lookup: CDR1 WSHSY, CDR2 SAAADI. As DNA, the CDR3 is TGCGCCAGCAGGACAGGGGGCGCAGATACGCAGTATTTT. This codes for CASRTGGADTQYF.

V and J are TRBV29-1 and TRBJ2-7; 7 bases agree with TRBD1. This CDR3 is built from 12 residues. Germline V gives CDR1 SQVTM, CDR2 ANQGSEA. Unmatched junction bases numbered 2, after V lost 6 bases and J lost 0 bases. The CDR3 DNA follows: TGCAGCGTGGGGGACAGCTCCTACGAGCAGTACTTC. The encoded protein is CSVGDSSYEQYF.

The chain joins TRBV11-1 to TRBJ2-1, with TRBD2 matching 9 bases. This CDR3 has 17 residues. The germline V gene has CDR1 SGHAT and CDR2 FQDESV (reference sequence). Unmatched junction bases numbered 7, after V lost 4 bases and J lost 0 bases. The DNA for the CDR3 is TGTGCCAGCAGCTATCTAGCGGGATCACGCTCCTACAATGAGCAGTTCTTC. Translated, it gives CASSYLAGSRSYNEQFF.

V and J are TRBV21-1 and TRBJ2-3; the listed D gene, TRBD2, was not tested against the DNA. TRBV21-1 is a documented pseudogene. The CDR3 sequence is 16 residues long. The CDR3 nucleotides read TGTGCCAGCAGCAAAGCCGGGGTGTATAGCACAGATACGCAGTATTTT. It is translated as CASSKAGVYSTDTQYF.

CDR3 bases: TGTGCCAGCAGCCGGGAGGACCTCGAGCAGTTCTTC. It codes for CASSREDLEQFF. The chain uses TRBV7-9 and TRBJ2-1; 7 bases are a match to TRBD2. The CDR3 sequence is 12 residues long. Germline values: CDR1 SEHNR, CDR2 FQNEAQ (reference sequence). The V gene end was trimmed by 5 bases and the J gene end by 10 bases; junction bases not matched to a gene: 5.

The genes are TRBV19 and TRBJ2-7, with TRBD1 matching 8 bases. The CDR3 loop spans 13 amino acids. V lost 3 bases and J lost 3; bases outside the gene matches: 1. Germline CDR1 reads LNHDA; CDR2 reads SQIVND (reference sequence). The chain's CDR3 is CASSIGTGYEQYF. CDR3 nucleotide sequence: TGTGCCAGTAGTATCGGGACAGGCTACGAGCAGTACTTC. Variable domain in full (rest from reference TRBV19 and TRBJ2-7): DGGITQSPKYLFRKEGQNVTLSCEQNLNHDAMYWYRQDPGQGLRLIYYSQIVNDFQKGDIAEGYSVSREKKESFPLTVTSAQKNPTAFYLCASSIGTGYEQYFGPGTRLTVT.

This chain joins TRBV7-3 and TRBJ2-2, with D maybe TRBD2 (6 bases). This CDR3 region has 13 residues. Germline V gene sequence: CDR1 SGHTA, CDR2 FQGTGA. Trimming took off 5 bases at V and 6 bases at J, with 10 bases between the two ends. In nucleotides, the CDR3 is TGTGCCAGCAGCCGGGGGAGTGCCGGGGAGCTGTTTTTT. It codes for CASSRGSAGELFF.

This clone was seen a single time. The chain combines TRBV11-1 with TRBJ1-1; a possible D gene is TRBD1 (5 bases). CDR1 and CDR2 (germline): SGHAT, FQDESV (reference sequence). V lost 5 bases to trimming and J lost 2 bases, with 15 bases between them. The CDR3 sequence is 15 residues long. The CDR3 DNA sequence: TGTGCCAGCAGCCGTAACCTTCAGGGTAACACTGAAGCTTTCTTT. This sequence encodes CASSRNLQGNTEAFF.

This chain connects TRBV6-5 to TRBJ2-3; D remains unclear. CDR1 is MNHEY and CDR2 is SVGAGI in the germline V gene. The CDR3 length is 14 residues. V was cut by 2 bases and J by 4 bases, with 10 bases left in between. CDR3 nucleotide sequence: TGTGCCAGCAGTTACGCGGAGAGCGCAGATACGCAGTATTTT. It specifies CASSYAESADTQYF.

This chain uses TRBV6-5 with TRBJ1-1, with TRBD1 matching 7 bases. There are 12 residues in the CDR3. Trimming cost V 4 bases and J 8 bases; bases outside gene matches: 4. CDR1 and CDR2 from the germline V gene are MNHEY and SVGAGI. CDR3 sequence: CASSSRTGEAFF. Written as DNA, the CDR3 is TGTGCCAGCAGTTCCCGGACAGGCGAAGCTTTCTTT.

This clone was observed a single time. The CDR3, as DNA: TGTGCCAGCAGCGCCGGGGTAAACACAGATACGCAGTATTTT. It codes for CASSAGVNTDTQYF. The rearrangement joins TRBV4-2 to TRBJ2-3; a possible D gene is TRBD2 (5 bases). From germline, CDR1 is LGHNA and CDR2 YNFKEQ. The CDR3 consists of 14 residues. Trimming removed 5 bases at V and 2 bases at J, with 11 bases between.

The gene calls are TRBV27 and TRBJ2-1, with D unclear. The CDR3 length is 12 residues. With 3 bases removed from V and 10 bases from J, the gap between germline ends came to 10 bases. From germline, CDR1 is MNHEY and CDR2 SMNVEV (reference sequence). CDR3 sequence reads: CASSFLSSEQFF. The CDR3 nucleotides read TGTGCCAGCAGTTTCTTGTCTTCGGAGCAGTTCTTC.

The chain carries TRBV28 and TRBJ2-7, with D hard to call. V was pared by 7 bases and J by 4 bases, with 8 bases between. Germline-derived CDR1 and CDR2 are MDHEN and SYDVKM. The CDR3 runs to 11 residues. CDR3 coding DNA: TGTGCCAGCACGAGGTCTTACGAGCAGTACTTC. Translation gives CASTRSYEQYF.

The rearrangement joins TRBV9 to TRBJ1-3; D gene ambiguous. With 7 bases removed from V and 1 base from J, the gap between germline ends came to 6 bases. CDR3 length: 12 amino acids. Germline CDR1 and CDR2: SGDLS and YYNGEE. The CDR3 sequence is CASSQSGNTIYF. CDR3 DNA: TGTGCCAGCTCCCAATCTGGAAACACCATATATTTT.

The chain has TRBV11-2 and TRBJ2-3, with D unresolved. The germline V gene encodes CDR1 SGHAT and CDR2 FQNNGV. Trimming stripped 3 bases from V and 4 bases from J, with 20 bases between. CDR3 length: 17 residues. This chain's CDR3 is CASSFSVGGVYPDTQYF. The CDR3 coding sequence is TGTGCCAGCAGCTTCAGTGTTGGCGGAGTGTACCCAGATACGCAGTATTTT.

J is TRBJ2-5 and V is TRBV5-1; the D gene is possibly TRBD1 (6 bases). The germline V gene encodes CDR1 SGHRS and CDR2 YFSETQ. Trimming took off 0 bases at V and 1 base at J, with 10 bases between the two ends. The CDR3 spans 15 residues. DNA of the CDR3: TGCGCCAGCAGCTTGGGTCAGGGGCCCCAAGAGACCCAGTACTTC. Amino acid sequence: CASSLGQGPQETQYF.

This sequence joins TRBV14 and TRBJ1-1, with D maybe TRBD1 (6 bases). The V end lost 3 bases, the J end lost 3 bases, and 8 bases lay between the germline ends. CDR1 is SGHDN and CDR2 is FVKESK in the germline V gene. The CDR3 covers 13 residues. The CDR3 DNA sequence: TGTGCCAGCAGCCAGACAGGTTACACTGAAGCTTTCTTT. Encoded protein: CASSQTGYTEAFF.

The CDR3 DNA sequence: TGTGCCAGCAGTGGACTCAATACCTACGAGCAGTACTTC. It specifies CASSGLNTYEQYF. The gene calls are TRBV13 and TRBJ2-7; D perhaps matches TRBD2 (5 bases). Germline CDR1 and CDR2: PRHDT and FYEKMQ (reference sequence). V was pared by 6 bases and J by 2 bases, with 11 bases between. CDR3 size: 13 residues.

V is TRBV7-9 and J is TRBJ1-2; 9 bases agree with TRBD1. V lost 1 base to trimming and J lost 8 bases; unmatched junction nucleotides: 11. There are 16 residues in the CDR3. Per the germline V gene, CDR1 is SEHNR and CDR2 is FQNEAQ (reference sequence). CDR3 sequence (DNA): TGTGCCAGCAGCTTAGGCCCCCGGGACAGGGACCGCGGCTACACCTTC. Its protein product is CASSLGPRDRDRGYTF.

J is TRBJ1-2 and V is TRBV7-9; a weak D match, TRBD1 (5 bases). The CDR3 spans 14 residues. Germline V gene lookup returns CDR1 SEHNR and CDR2 FQNEAQ (reference sequence). V was clipped by 1 base and J by 6 bases, with 12 bases between them. DNA of the CDR3: TGTGCCAGCAGCTTAGAAGGGCCAGGGCATGGCTACACCTTC. Protein: CASSLEGPGHGYTF.

V usage is TRBV29-1 and J usage is TRBJ1-2; tentatively, D is TRBD1 (5 bases). The CDR3 has 15 residues. Trimming left V 3 bases short and J 2 bases short, with 16 bases between. Germline loops: CDR1 SQVTM, CDR2 ANQGSEA. The CDR3 sequence is CSVEGGDGKNYGYTF. The CDR3 nucleotides are TGCAGCGTTGAGGGGGGGGACGGCAAAAACTATGGCTACACCTTC.

This clone was recorded only once. The chain joins TRBV29-1 to TRBJ2-5; D gene uncertain. V shed 3 bases and J shed 3 bases, with 14 bases lying between them. In germline, CDR1 is SQVTM, CDR2 ANQGSEA. CDR3 length equals 14 residues. DNA of the CDR3: TGCAGCGTTGATAGGTACCTTCAGGAAGAGACCCAGTACTTC. Residues: CSVDRYLQEETQYF.

V is TRBV19 and J is TRBJ2-1; TRBD2 agrees at 8 bases. There are 17 residues in the CDR3. CDR1 and CDR2 (germline): LNHDA, SQIVND (reference sequence). Trimming removed 3 bases from V and 3 bases from J; junction bases left unmatched: 10. CDR3 coding DNA: TGTGCCAGTAGTATTTGGCGGGGGGCCTTAGGCTACAATGAGCAGTTCTTC. Protein: CASSIWRGALGYNEQFF.

The V gene is TRBV20-1, the J gene TRBJ2-7, with 7 bases matching TRBD1. The CDR3 covers 11 residues. Germline loops: CDR1 DFQATT, CDR2 SNEGSKA (reference sequence). The junction had 1 base not matched to a gene; V was cut back by 5 bases and J by 3 bases. The DNA of the CDR3 is TGCAGTGCTTGGGACAGCTACGAGCAGTACTTC. It yields the protein CSAWDSYEQYF.

V is TRBV6-1 and J is TRBJ1-1, with no clear D. The CDR3 is 14 residues long. Per germline, CDR1 MNHNS and CDR2 SASEGT. V lost 6 bases, J lost 6 bases, and 17 bases lay in between. DNA for the CDR3: TGTGCCAGCAGGAGAGTCGTAGGAGTAGCTGAAGCTTTCTTT. The encoded protein is CASRRVVGVAEAFF.

This sequence joins TRBV4-1 and TRBJ2-7, with 8 bases that match TRBD2. J gave up 2 bases and V 3 bases, and 12 bases lay outside the gene matches. Germline V gene sequence: CDR1 MGHRA, CDR2 YSYEKL. The CDR3 totals 17 residues. The CDR3 coding sequence is TGCGCCAGCAGCCACCCTCCCAGCGGGAGCTTCACCTACGAGCAGTACTTC. This codes for CASSHPPSGSFTYEQYF.